The 21 T cell receptor beta chains below come from one sample, sequenced in a study of T cell repertoires in cytomegalovirus infection. MiXCR was run by TCRdb on the reads, yielding one entry per CDR3 protein. In the table there are a few hundred thousand distinct CDR3 sequences, 18% of which are singletons. Sequences were obtained from PBMCs. The receptors come from a human donor in good health (CMV status not recorded). Some clones in this sample may be carry-over from other donors' samples.

This clonotype was seen a few times. This chain joins TRBV9 and TRBJ2-3; 8 nucleotides match TRBD2. The CDR3 is 15 amino acids. V trimming: 4 bases; J trimming: 5 bases; junction bases outside the gene matches: 9. The germline gives CDR1 SGDLS, CDR2 YYNGEE. CDR3 in amino acids: CASSTVAGYRDTQYF. The CDR3, as DNA: TGTGCCAGCAGCACAGTAGCGGGGTACCGAGATACGCAGTATTTT.

This clonotype was seen a few times. J is TRBJ2-5 and V is TRBV20-1; no firm D call. CDR1 and CDR2 from the germline V gene are DFQATT and SNEGSKA (reference sequence). The CDR3 sequence is 12 residues long. V lost 2 bases and J 5 bases, leaving 9 bases between the germline ends. The CDR3 loop is CSARREGETQYF. In DNA, the CDR3 is TGCAGTGCTAGAAGGGAAGGGGAGACCCAGTACTTC.

The chain joins TRBV14 to TRBJ2-3, with unresolved D. The ends were cut back, 4 bases at V and 6 bases at J, with 14 bases in the middle. Germline CDR1 is SGHDN and CDR2 is FVKESK. The CDR3 is 14 residues long. The CDR3 DNA reads TGTGCCAGCAGCCCCCAAGATTATTGGGATACGCAGTATTTT. Encoded protein: CASSPQDYWDTQYF.

This clonotype was observed at least ten times. The CDR3 protein is CASSGTGSNQPQHF. The CDR3 coding sequence is TGTGCCAGTAGCGGGACAGGCAGCAATCAGCCCCAGCATTTT. The chain employs TRBV19 and TRBJ1-5, with TRBD1 matching over 8 bases. The V segment lost 6 bases and the J segment 1 base; nucleotides outside the gene matches: 2. The CDR3 extends over 14 amino acids. CDR1 and CDR2 (germline): LNHDA, SQIVND (reference sequence).

About this clonotype: Compared with germline, one end of the junction differs, possibly owing to a read error. This chain uses TRBV4-3 with TRBJ1-1, with a tentative D call TRBD1 (5 bases). Germline CDR1 reads LGHNA; CDR2 reads YSLEER. The CDR3 has 17 residues. This CDR3 is CASSQDTGSFMNAEAFF. The CDR3 DNA sequence: TGCGCCAGCAGCCAGGATACAGGAAGCTTCATGAACGCTGAAGCTTTCTTT.

In its sample, this clonotype was seen many times. The genes are TRBV7-8 and TRBJ2-7; D call uncertain. CDR1 SGHVS and CDR2 FQNEAQ come from the germline V gene. The V gene lost 5 bases and the J gene lost 7 bases, with 9 bases spanning the gap. The CDR3 has 11 amino acids. CDR3 DNA: TGTGCCAGCAGCCCATCGGAGGAGCAGTACTTC. It specifies CASSPSEEQYF.

This chain links TRBV7-2 with TRBJ1-5; weak D call: TRBD1 (6 bases). The CDR3 is made up of 16 amino acids. CDR1 and CDR2 from the germline V gene are SGHTA and FQGNSA. Trimming removed 5 bases from V and 6 bases from J, with 20 bases in between. CDR3 sequence reads: CASSQLGGGLGQPQHF. The CDR3 bases are TGTGCCAGCAGCCAATTAGGGGGGGGTCTCGGTCAGCCCCAGCATTTT.

This clonotype was detected ten times or more. The chain employs TRBV7-2 and TRBJ2-7; 9 bases line up with TRBD1. Germline CDR1 SGHTA, CDR2 FQGNSA. This CDR3 region has 14 residues. J was trimmed by 2 bases and V by 5 bases; bases with no gene match: 4. CDR3 nucleotides: TGTGCCAGCAGCCGAGGACAGGGGACCTACGAGCAGTACTTC. It yields the protein CASSRGQGTYEQYF.

This clonotype has at least ten counts. The rearrangement uses TRBV7-8 and TRBJ2-1, with 7 bases identical to TRBD2. The CDR3 contains 16 residues. V lost 2 bases, J lost 0 bases, and 4 bases stayed unmatched. In germline, CDR1 is SGHVS, CDR2 FQNEAQ. DNA of the CDR3: TGTGCCAGCAGCTTACTGGGGGGGAGCTCCTACAATGAGCAGTTCTTC. It encodes CASSLLGGSSYNEQFF.

CDR3 sequence reads: CASSADRFGNTIYF. The CDR3 coding sequence is TGTGCCAGCAGTGCGGACAGATTTGGAAACACCATATATTTT. The chain links TRBV2 to TRBJ1-3; tentative D call: TRBD1 (6 bases). Trimming shortened V by 4 bases and J by 3 bases, and 10 bases separated the two germline ends. Germline V lookup: CDR1 SNHLY, CDR2 FYNNEI. The CDR3 length is 14 residues.

Worth noting for this clonotype: No conserved phenylalanine or tryptophan ends this CDR3, so it is likely a read error. This chain links TRBV5-4 with TRBJ2-2; TRBD2 aligns across 7 bases. The germline CDR1 and CDR2 sequences are SGHNT and YYREEE (reference sequence). This CDR3 has 14 residues. Trimming removed 5 bases from V and 4 bases from J; junction bases left unmatched: 5. CDR3 DNA sequence: TGTGCCAGCAGTTCGGGCGGGGGCACCGGGGAGCTGTTTCTT. This sequence encodes CASSSGGGTGELFL.

The sample holds a few counts of this clonotype. The gene calls are TRBV28 and TRBJ1-2; D might be TRBD1 (6 bases). Germline V CDR1 and CDR2: MDHEN, SYDVKM. CDR3 size: 14 residues. Trimming shortened V by 6 bases and J by 4 bases, and 15 bases separated the two germline ends. DNA of the CDR3: TGTGCCAGCAGCCCCTGGGGGCAGGGCTATGGCTACACCTTC. It yields the protein CASSPWGQGYGYTF.

Only a few counts were recorded for this clonotype. The rearrangement links TRBV12-3 or TRBV12-4 to TRBJ1-1; no clear D gene. CDR3 length: 13 residues. Trimming took 2 bases from V and 3 from J, leaving 7 bases between them. CDR3 nucleotide sequence: TGTGCCAGCAGTTTACAGCGGGACACTGAAGCTTTCTTT. Residues: CASSLQRDTEAFF.

This clonotype was counted at least ten times. V usage is TRBV7-6 and J usage is TRBJ2-1, with 8 bases fitting TRBD2. Germline loops: CDR1 SGHVS, CDR2 FNYEAQ. After removal of 5 bases from V and 5 bases from J, the junction contained 11 bases not matched to a gene. The CDR3 totals 16 residues. CDR3: CASSGGAGGFHNEQFF. The CDR3, as DNA: TGTGCCAGCAGCGGGGGGGCGGGGGGATTCCACAATGAGCAGTTCTTC.

Only a few counts were recorded for this clonotype. The V call is TRBV11-2, the J call TRBJ2-7, with a possible D match to TRBD1 (5 bases). The CDR3 length is 16 residues. V gave up 1 base and J gave up 2 bases, with 15 bases separating them. Germline V gene data show CDR1 as SGHAT and CDR2 as FQNNGV. The DNA of the CDR3 is TGTGCCAGCAGCTTAGTTTCTTCGGCAGGGCCCTACGAGCAGTACTTC. Protein product: CASSLVSSAGPYEQYF.

This clonotype was detected ten times or more. The chain links TRBV4-2 to TRBJ2-3; TRBD1 agrees at 10 bases. V shed 1 base and J 7 bases; nucleotides not matched to a gene: 11. This CDR3 has 17 amino acids. The germline CDR1 and CDR2 sequences are LGHNA and YNFKEQ. CDR3 region: CASSQGPTTGGAYTQYF. The DNA of the CDR3 is TGTGCCAGCAGCCAAGGCCCCACGACAGGGGGCGCGTATACGCAGTATTTT.

This clonotype occurred a few times. The chain employs TRBV14 and TRBJ2-1, with 13 bases that match TRBD2. V lost 4 bases, J lost 8 bases, and 8 bases stayed unmatched. The CDR3 is 16 amino acids. Germline-derived CDR1 and CDR2 are SGHDN and FVKESK. CDR3 DNA: TGTGCCAGCAGCCGACCCGGGACTAGCGGGATAGATGAGCAGTTCTTC. This gives the protein CASSRPGTSGIDEQFF.

This clonotype was counted between two and nine times. The rearrangement joins TRBV5-6 to TRBJ1-4, with TRBD1 matching 10 bases. CDR1 SGHDT and CDR2 YYEEEE come from the germline V gene. The V segment lost 4 bases and the J segment 8 bases; nucleotides outside the gene matches: 5. The CDR3 consists of 14 residues. The CDR3 bases are TGTGCCAGCAGCGCGACAGGGGGCGAGGAAAAACTGTTTTTT. Residues: CASSATGGEEKLFF.

This clonotype was counted a few times. The chain recombines TRBV19 with TRBJ1-6; possibly TRBD1 for D (5 bases). This CDR3 is 15 amino acids long. CDR1 and CDR2 from the germline V gene are LNHDA and SQIVND (reference sequence). V dropped 1 base and J dropped 8 bases, with 12 bases sitting between them. The DNA of the CDR3 is TGTGCCAGTAGTATAGGGGGGGGTGACGATTCACCCCTCCACTTT. Translating gives CASSIGGGDDSPLHF.

Only a few counts were recorded for this clonotype. The chain is built from TRBV19 and TRBJ1-6, with D possibly TRBD1 on 6 matching bases. Germline-derived CDR1 and CDR2 are LNHDA and SQIVND (reference sequence). V lost 9 bases and J lost 5, with 11 bases in between. This CDR3 region has 13 residues. The CDR3 region is CASGNRDNSPLHF. Here the CDR3 DNA reads TGTGCCAGCGGGAACAGGGATAATTCACCCCTCCACTTT.

There are many counts of this clonotype. V is TRBV7-9 and J is TRBJ1-2, with no clear D. Per the germline V gene, CDR1 is SEHNR and CDR2 is FQNEAQ (reference sequence). This CDR3 is 17 amino acids long. Deletions cut 1 base from V and 6 bases from J, with 21 bases between. The DNA for the CDR3 is TGTGCCAGCAGCTTAGAAGAGTGGCTTCCCCCAACTGATGGCTACACCTTC. It codes for CASSLEEWLPPTDGYTF.